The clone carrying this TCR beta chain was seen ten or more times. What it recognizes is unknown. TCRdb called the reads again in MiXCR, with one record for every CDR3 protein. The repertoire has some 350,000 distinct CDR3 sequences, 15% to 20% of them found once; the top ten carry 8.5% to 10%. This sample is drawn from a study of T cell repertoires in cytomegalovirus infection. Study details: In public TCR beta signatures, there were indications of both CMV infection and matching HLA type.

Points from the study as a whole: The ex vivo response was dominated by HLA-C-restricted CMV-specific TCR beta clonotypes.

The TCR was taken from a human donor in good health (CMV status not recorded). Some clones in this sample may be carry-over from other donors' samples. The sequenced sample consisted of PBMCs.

CDR3 residues: CASSSMGQQNTEAFF. In nucleotides, the CDR3 is TGTGCCAGCAGCTCGATGGGACAGCAAAACACTGAAGCTTTCTTT. The rearrangement links TRBV11-2 to TRBJ1-1; 7 bases line up with TRBD1. V dropped 4 bases and J dropped 2; count of bases not matched to a gene: 7. Germline CDR1 and CDR2: SGHAT and FQNNGV. The CDR3 covers 15 residues.